The rows below give T cell receptor beta chains drawn from one sample of a study of blood T cells in healthy people across ages. Each CDR3 protein is one row after TCRdb ran MiXCR on the 5' RACE reads. The data contain 1.8 million or so distinct CDR3 sequences, roughly two fifths of them singletons. What was sequenced was blood. Every receptor here comes from a human donor in good health. CDR3s include the opening cysteine and the closing phenylalanine or tryptophan. Each record gives: V gene, J gene, CDR3 protein.

V gene: TRBV7-3; J gene: TRBJ2-4; CDR3 protein: CASSFEGSNIQYF
V gene: TRBV29-1; J gene: TRBJ1-3; CDR3 protein: CSVEDPGGNTIYF
V gene: TRBV15; J gene: TRBJ2-5; CDR3 protein: CATSRDRGEQYF
V gene: TRBV27; J gene: TRBJ1-6; CDR3 protein: CASSLMTGANSPLHF
V gene: TRBV5-1; J gene: TRBJ2-3; CDR3 protein: CASSWGSSGSDTQYF
V gene: TRBV9; J gene: TRBJ1-1; CDR3 protein: CASSVSIRGSEAFF
V gene: TRBV25-1; J gene: TRBJ2-1; CDR3 protein: CASRDPNYNEQFF
V gene: TRBV6-6; J gene: TRBJ1-2; CDR3 protein: CASSKQGNGYTF
V gene: TRBV6-2/TRBV6-3; J gene: TRBJ2-1; CDR3 protein: CASSRSSGGADEQFF
V gene: TRBV6-1; J gene: TRBJ1-1; CDR3 protein: CASTRRTGRAEAFF
V gene: TRBV6-2/TRBV6-3; J gene: TRBJ2-5; CDR3 protein: CASSYSARQGKYF
V gene: TRBV28; J gene: TRBJ1-1; CDR3 protein: CASDWDPDARNTEAFF
V gene: TRBV20-1; J gene: TRBJ2-7; CDR3 protein: CSAPTAGAIYEQYF
V gene: TRBV29-1; J gene: TRBJ1-4; CDR3 protein: CSVPPGFPGTSGKTNEKLFF
V gene: TRBV20-1; J gene: TRBJ2-3; CDR3 protein: CSARVLEWDTQYF
V gene: TRBV20-1; J gene: TRBJ2-3; CDR3 protein: CSASLGSSTTDTQYF
V gene: TRBV29-1; J gene: TRBJ2-1; CDR3 protein: CSVEEGVYNEQFF
V gene: TRBV29-1; J gene: TRBJ2-1; CDR3 protein: CAASGGRSSYNEQFF
V gene: TRBV4-2; J gene: TRBJ2-3; CDR3 protein: CASSQLMAGSTDTQYF
V gene: TRBV7-2; J gene: TRBJ1-2; CDR3 protein: CASRPGTGVYYGYTF
V gene: TRBV7-9; J gene: TRBJ2-1; CDR3 protein: CASRLGTSGYNEQFF
V gene: TRBV5-5; J gene: TRBJ1-4; CDR3 protein: CTSSLSSNEKLFF
V gene: TRBV6-2/TRBV6-3; J gene: NA; CDR3 protein: CASSYLGQEPHYEQYF
V gene: TRBV29-1; J gene: TRBJ2-4; CDR3 protein: CSAPAGGGNEQYF
V gene: TRBV10-3; J gene: TRBJ1-2; CDR3 protein: CAISGGSPGLPIYGYTF
V gene: TRBV7-2; J gene: TRBJ2-5; CDR3 protein: CASSLKERGTSGTQETQYF
V gene: TRBV5-5; J gene: TRBJ2-2; CDR3 protein: CASSLEPYRELFF
V gene: TRBV5-1; J gene: TRBJ2-7; CDR3 protein: CASSSEFPYEQYF
V gene: TRBV13; J gene: TRBJ2-5; CDR3 protein: CASSWLGGQETQYF
V gene: TRBV11-1; J gene: TRBJ2-1; CDR3 protein: CASSRDVEGLEQFF
V gene: TRBV4-3; J gene: TRBJ2-3; CDR3 protein: CASSQGTGFGDTQYF
V gene: TRBV27; J gene: TRBJ2-1; CDR3 protein: CASRKTSGDYGEQFF
V gene: TRBV20-1; J gene: TRBJ2-7; CDR3 protein: CSARDRGEATYEQYF
V gene: TRBV7-8; J gene: TRBJ2-1; CDR3 protein: CASSDREWSYNEQFF
V gene: TRBV6-6; J gene: TRBJ2-3; CDR3 protein: CASSLTLAGGGADTQYF
V gene: TRBV28; J gene: TRBJ1-2; CDR3 protein: CASWTWTYAYTF
V gene: TRBV7-2; J gene: TRBJ2-1; CDR3 protein: CASSLYWRGAHNEQFF
V gene: TRBV5-5; J gene: TRBJ1-5; CDR3 protein: CASSLDHNNQPQHF
V gene: TRBV6-5; J gene: TRBJ2-4; CDR3 protein: CASSLGTAAKNIQYF
V gene: TRBV6-5; J gene: TRBJ1-2; CDR3 protein: CASSYSIHYGYTF
V gene: TRBV5-1; J gene: TRBJ2-7; CDR3 protein: CASSLSSGGSVSYEQYF
V gene: TRBV4-1; J gene: TRBJ2-5; CDR3 protein: CASSQVGGPGTRYF
V gene: TRBV27; J gene: TRBJ1-2; CDR3 protein: CASSGAGTPYGYTF
V gene: TRBV2; J gene: TRBJ1-2; CDR3 protein: CASSQDGSNYGYTF
V gene: TRBV6-2/TRBV6-3; J gene: NA; CDR3 protein: CVSSYQIDEQYF
V gene: TRBV7-2; J gene: TRBJ2-3; CDR3 protein: CASSLFRLDTQYF
V gene: TRBV29-1; J gene: TRBJ1-5; CDR3 protein: CSVVLGTGGIQPQHF